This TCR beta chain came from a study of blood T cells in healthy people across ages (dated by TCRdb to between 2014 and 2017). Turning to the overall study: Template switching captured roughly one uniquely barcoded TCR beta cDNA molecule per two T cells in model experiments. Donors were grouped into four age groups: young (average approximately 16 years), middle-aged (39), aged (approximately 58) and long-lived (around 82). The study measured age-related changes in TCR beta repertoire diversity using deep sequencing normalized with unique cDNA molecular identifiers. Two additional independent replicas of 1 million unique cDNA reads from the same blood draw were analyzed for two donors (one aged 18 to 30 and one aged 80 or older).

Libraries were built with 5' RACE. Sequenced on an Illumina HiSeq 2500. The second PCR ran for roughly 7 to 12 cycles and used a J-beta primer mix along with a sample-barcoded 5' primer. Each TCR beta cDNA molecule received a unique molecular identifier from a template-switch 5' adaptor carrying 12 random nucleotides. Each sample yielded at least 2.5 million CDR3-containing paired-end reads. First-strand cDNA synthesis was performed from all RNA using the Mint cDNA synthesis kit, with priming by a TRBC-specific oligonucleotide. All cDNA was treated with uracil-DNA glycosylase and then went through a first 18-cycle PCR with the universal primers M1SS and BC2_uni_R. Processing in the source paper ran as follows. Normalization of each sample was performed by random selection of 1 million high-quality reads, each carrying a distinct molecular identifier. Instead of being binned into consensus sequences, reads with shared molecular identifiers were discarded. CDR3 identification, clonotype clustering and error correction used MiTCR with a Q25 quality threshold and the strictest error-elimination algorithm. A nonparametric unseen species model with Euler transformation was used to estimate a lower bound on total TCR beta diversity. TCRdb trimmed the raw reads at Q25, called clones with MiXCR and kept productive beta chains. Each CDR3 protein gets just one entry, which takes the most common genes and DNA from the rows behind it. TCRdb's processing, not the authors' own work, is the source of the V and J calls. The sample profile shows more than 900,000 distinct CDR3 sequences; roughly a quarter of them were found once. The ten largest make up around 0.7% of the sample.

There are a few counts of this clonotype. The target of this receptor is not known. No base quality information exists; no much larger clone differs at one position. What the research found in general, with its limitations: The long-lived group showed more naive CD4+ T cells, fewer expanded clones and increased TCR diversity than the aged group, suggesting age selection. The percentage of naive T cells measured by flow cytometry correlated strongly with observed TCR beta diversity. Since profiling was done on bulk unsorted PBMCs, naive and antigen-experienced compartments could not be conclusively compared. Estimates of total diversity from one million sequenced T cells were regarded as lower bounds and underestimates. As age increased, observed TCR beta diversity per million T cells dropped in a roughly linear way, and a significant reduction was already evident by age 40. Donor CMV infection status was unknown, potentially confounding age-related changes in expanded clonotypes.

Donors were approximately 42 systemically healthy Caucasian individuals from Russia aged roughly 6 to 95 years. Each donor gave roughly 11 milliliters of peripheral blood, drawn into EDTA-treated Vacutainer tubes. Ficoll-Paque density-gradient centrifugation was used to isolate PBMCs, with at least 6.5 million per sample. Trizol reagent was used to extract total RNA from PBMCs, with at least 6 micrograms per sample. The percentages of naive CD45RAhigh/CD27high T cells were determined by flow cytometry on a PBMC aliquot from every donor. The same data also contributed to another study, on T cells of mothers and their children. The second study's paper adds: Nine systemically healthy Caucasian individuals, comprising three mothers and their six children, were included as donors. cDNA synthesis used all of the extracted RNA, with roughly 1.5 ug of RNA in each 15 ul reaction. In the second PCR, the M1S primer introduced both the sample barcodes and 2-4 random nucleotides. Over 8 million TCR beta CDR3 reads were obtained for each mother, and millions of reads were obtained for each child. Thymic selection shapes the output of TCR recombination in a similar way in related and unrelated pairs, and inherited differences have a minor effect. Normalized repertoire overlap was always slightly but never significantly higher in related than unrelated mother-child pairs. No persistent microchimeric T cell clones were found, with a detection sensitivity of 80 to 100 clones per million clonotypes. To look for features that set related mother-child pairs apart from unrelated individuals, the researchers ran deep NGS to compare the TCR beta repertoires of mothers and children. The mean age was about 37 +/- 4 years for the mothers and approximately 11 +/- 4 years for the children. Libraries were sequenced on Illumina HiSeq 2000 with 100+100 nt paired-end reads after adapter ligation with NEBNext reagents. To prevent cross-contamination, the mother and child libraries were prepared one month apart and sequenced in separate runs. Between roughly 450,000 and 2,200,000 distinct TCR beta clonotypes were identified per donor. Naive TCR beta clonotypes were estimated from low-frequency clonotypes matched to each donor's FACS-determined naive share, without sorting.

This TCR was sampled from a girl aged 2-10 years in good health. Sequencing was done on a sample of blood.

The CDR3 corresponds to CASSRGDRAYEQYF. The DNA reads as follows: TGCGCCAGCAGCCGCGGGGACAGGGCCTACGAGCAGTACTTC. The rearrangement joined TRBV4-3 to TRBJ2-5; 9 nucleotides in the junction match TRBD1. The DNA end favors TRBJ2-7, so the J call may be wrong. The germline V gene yields LGHNA for CDR1 and YSLEER for CDR2. CDR3 length: 14 amino acids, cysteine to phenylalanine. Here the CDR3 DNA is all that survives: 42 bases in frame from base 1.